This TCR beta chain is drawn from a study of T-cell reconstitution after alpha-beta-depleted transplantation in children. Overall study results and limits: It was surviving recipient T cells and thymic progenitors that gave some patients high TCRbeta diversity at day 60. At the one-year point after transplant, T-cell counts and TCRbeta diversity were found to come mostly from T cells that had been newly produced. Reportedly, alpha-beta T cells present about two months post-transplant originated from several hundred expanded clones of graft origin.

As for this clonotype: Its antigen is undetermined.

Preparation of the TCRbeta library was carried out with unique molecular identifiers. Using its own MiXCR run on the PCR reads, TCRdb lists one record per CDR3 protein. The repertoire consists of fewer than 85,000 distinct CDR3 sequences, with around 14% occurring once and the leading ten covering 25% to 35%. The sequencing here drew on PBMCs, mostly from graft donor cells, taken 180 days after TCRalphabeta/CD19-depleted stem cell transplant. The TCR sequence derives from a male patient aged 2 to 9 who had a stem cell transplant for acute lymphoblastic leukemia, so the T cells may come from the graft donor.

The CDR3 region has the DNA TGCAGTGCTGCACAGGGTCATAAATCCTACGAGCAGTACTTC. It yields the protein CSAAQGHKSYEQYF. V and J are TRBV20-1 and TRBJ2-7, with D maybe TRBD1 (6 bases). This CDR3 has 14 residues. V was trimmed by 5 bases and J by 1 base, leaving 15 bases between them. The germline CDR1 and CDR2 sequences are DFQATT and SNEGSKA (reference sequence).